These 29 T cell receptor beta chains share one sample of origin, sequenced in a study of T-cell memory formation after mild COVID-19. MiXCR was run by TCRdb on the 5' RACE reads, yielding one entry per CDR3 protein. This sample yields around 30,000 distinct CDR3 sequences, of which roughly 12% are seen a single time; roughly 15% belongs to the top ten. Input material: PBMCs or a T cell subset sorted from them (not recorded which). The receptor set was obtained from an adult woman who had mild COVID-19 (a few samples of this study predate the infection). Cell type and time point are not known.

This clonotype occurred many times. V gene TRBV19 combines with J gene TRBJ1-5; D not certain. CDR3 size: 16 residues. Germline-derived CDR1 and CDR2 are LNHDA and SQIVND (reference sequence). V gave up 0 bases and J gave up 6 bases, with 15 bases separating them. For the CDR3, the DNA is TGTGCCAGTAGTATAGAAACGACAAGGGTCGGTCAGCCCCAGCATTTT. As protein: CASSIETTRVGQPQHF.

This clonotype has a count of ten or more. CDR3 in DNA: TGTGCCAGTACTACCCGGGACAGAGGAAATTATGGCTACACCTTC. Translating it yields CASTTRDRGNYGYTF. V and J are TRBV19 and TRBJ1-2, with TRBD1 matching over 7 bases. The CDR3 contains 15 residues. Germline V gene lookup returns CDR1 LNHDA and CDR2 SQIVND (reference sequence). Losses at the gene ends were 7 bases for V and 5 bases for J; bases not matched to a gene: 13.

This clonotype has ten or more counts. V usage is TRBV7-9 and J usage is TRBJ2-5; 14 positions agree with TRBD2. CDR3 length equals 17 residues. Germline CDR1 is SEHNR and CDR2 is FQNEAQ (reference sequence). The junction had 6 bases not matched to a gene; V was cut back by 4 bases and J by 2 bases. CDR3 sequence reads: CASSSGTSGSRQETQYF. The CDR3 DNA is TGTGCCAGCAGCTCTGGGACTAGCGGGAGTAGGCAAGAGACCCAGTACTTC.

The chain is built from TRBV19 and TRBJ2-1; perhaps TRBD1 as D (5 bases). The germline CDR1 and CDR2 sequences are LNHDA and SQIVND (reference sequence). The length of the CDR3 is 14 residues. Trimming shortened V by 1 base and J by 5 bases, and 9 bases separated the two germline ends. The CDR3 reads CASSIAGSNNEQFF. CDR3 DNA sequence: TGTGCCAGTAGTATAGCAGGGTCGAACAATGAGCAGTTCTTC.

This clonotype was seen repeatedly, ten times or more. The chain combines TRBV18 with TRBJ2-2; no clear D gene. The CDR3 loop spans 12 amino acids. With 3 bases removed from V and 6 bases from J, the gap between germline ends came to 5 bases. CDR1 and CDR2 (germline): KGHSH, LQKENI. CDR3 loop: CASSPEAGELFF. In nucleotides, the CDR3 is TGTGCCAGCTCACCTGAGGCCGGGGAGCTGTTTTTT. Full variable domain (outside the CDR3, taken from reference TRBV18 and TRBJ2-2): NAGVMQNPRHLVRRRGQEARLRCSPMKGHSHVYWYRQLPEEGLKFMVYLQKENIIDESGMPKERFSAEFPKEGPSILRIQQVVRGDSAAYFCASSPEAGELFFGEGSRLTVL.

This clonotype showed up many times. The CDR3: CASSSRRGNEQFF. CDR3 nucleotides: TGTGCCAGCAGCTCCCGTCGGGGGAATGAGCAGTTCTTC. The chain combines TRBV9 with TRBJ2-1, with D perhaps TRBD2 (6 bases). Germline CDR1 reads SGDLS; CDR2 reads YYNGEE. This CDR3 is 13 amino acids long. Trimming took 4 bases from V and 7 from J, leaving 12 bases between them. Full variable domain (remainder filled in from reference TRBV9 and TRBJ2-1): DSGVTQTPKHLITATGQRVTLRCSPRSGDLSVYWYQQSLDQGLQFLIQYYNGEERAKGNILERFSAQQFPDLHSELNLSSLELGDSALYFCASSSRRGNEQFFGPGTRLTVL.

This clonotype was counted at least ten times. The rearrangement links TRBV7-2 to TRBJ2-7; 9 nucleotides match TRBD2. CDR1 SGHTA and CDR2 FQGNSA come from the germline V gene. The CDR3 contains 15 residues. J lost 2 bases, V lost 5 bases, and 7 bases had no gene match. CDR3 sequence reads: CASSLRASGAYEQYF. CDR3 bases: TGTGCCAGCAGCCTACGGGCTAGCGGGGCCTACGAGCAGTACTTC.

The table lists this clonotype with many counts. V and J are TRBV7-2 and TRBJ1-2; TRBD1 matches 10 bases. Trimming at V came to 1 base and at J to 7 bases, leaving 6 bases not matched to a gene. The CDR3 is 15 residues long. Germline V gene lookup returns CDR1 SGHTA and CDR2 FQGNSA. For the CDR3, the DNA is TGTGCCAGCAGCTTAGGAGGGACAGGGGAGGGTGGCTACACCTTC. This codes for CASSLGGTGEGGYTF.

In its sample, this clonotype was seen many times. In nucleotides, the CDR3 is TGTGCCAGCAGCGACTTTCTAGCGGGGGAGCGTACTCCGACCAATGAGCAGTTCTTC. Translation gives CASSDFLAGERTPTNEQFF. V is TRBV12-1 and J is TRBJ2-1; the table gives TRBD2 as D, unverified against the DNA. TRBV12-1 is a recognized pseudogene. There are 19 residues in the CDR3.

At least ten counts were recorded for this clonotype. This sequence joins TRBV9 and TRBJ2-1, with 7 positions matching TRBD2. The CDR3 contains 16 residues. From germline, CDR1 is SGDLS and CDR2 YYNGEE. Trimming removed 4 bases from V and 3 bases from J; junction bases left unmatched: 10. Written as DNA, the CDR3 is TGTGCCAGCAGCCCGCCTCCGACTAGCCTCTACAATGAGCAGTTCTTC. This codes for CASSPPPTSLYNEQFF.

This clonotype was counted at least ten times. The rearrangement joins TRBV11-1 to TRBJ2-1, with D hard to call. The CDR3 has 16 residues. Germline lookup yields CDR1 SGHAT and CDR2 FQDESV (reference sequence). Trimming removed 2 bases from V and 0 bases from J, with 11 bases in between. The CDR3 spells CASSLSPAGSYNEQFF. DNA of the CDR3: TGTGCCAGCAGCTTATCGCCAGCCGGCTCCTACAATGAGCAGTTCTTC.

This clonotype was seen many times. J is TRBJ1-1 and V is TRBV6-5, with 7 nucleotides matching TRBD1. V shed 0 bases and J 1 base; nucleotides not matched to a gene: 5. The CDR3 consists of 16 residues. Germline CDR1 reads MNHEY; CDR2 reads SVGAGI. CDR3: CASSYSPTGWNTEAFF. The CDR3 bases are TGTGCCAGCAGTTACTCCCCGACAGGGTGGAACACTGAAGCTTTCTTT.

In this sample, this clonotype turned up many times. The chain recombines TRBV29-1 with TRBJ2-5; 12 bases match TRBD2. The CDR3 extends over 15 amino acids. Per the germline V gene, CDR1 is SQVTM and CDR2 is ANQGSEA. The junction had 10 bases not matched to a gene; V was cut back by 6 bases and J by 5 bases. The CDR3 loop is CSVDSQLAGGETQYF. In DNA, the CDR3 is TGCAGCGTCGACTCCCAACTAGCGGGGGGTGAGACCCAGTACTTC.

This clonotype appeared many times. This rearrangement joins TRBV18 to TRBJ2-1, with 11 bases aligning to TRBD2. Trimming at V came to 8 bases and at J to 5 bases, leaving 5 bases not matched to a gene. This CDR3 region has 14 residues. In germline, CDR1 is KGHSH, CDR2 LQKENI. The CDR3 sequence: CASTGLAVNNEQFF. The CDR3 DNA follows: TGTGCCAGCACGGGACTAGCGGTAAACAATGAGCAGTTCTTC.

This clonotype appeared many times. The chain recombines TRBV18 with TRBJ1-5, with 8 bases matching TRBD1. V gave up 3 bases and J gave up 10 bases; unmatched junction bases: 5. The CDR3 consists of 13 residues. From germline, CDR1 is KGHSH and CDR2 LQKENI. The DNA of the CDR3 is TGTGCCAGCTCACCTTTACAGGGGGAACCCCAGCATTTT. This encodes CASSPLQGEPQHF.

In its sample, this clonotype was seen many times. The CDR3 nucleotides are TGTGCATTTTCTTCTGGCAGACAAGAGACCCAGTACTTC. Encoded protein: CAFSSGRQETQYF. This rearrangement joins TRBV6-1 to TRBJ2-5; D call uncertain. From germline, CDR1 is MNHNS and CDR2 SASEGT. The CDR3 extends over 13 amino acids.

This clonotype was seen repeatedly, ten times or more. V gene TRBV7-2 combines with J gene TRBJ2-3; D gene uncertain. The CDR3 has 13 amino acids. Trimming stripped 1 base from V and 6 bases from J, with 8 bases between. Germline V gives CDR1 SGHTA, CDR2 FQGNSA. CDR3 DNA: TGTGCCAGCAGCTTAGTGGGTAGGGATACGCAGTATTTT. Translation gives CASSLVGRDTQYF.

The V call is TRBV27, the J call TRBJ2-7; D gene ambiguous. CDR3 length: 13 residues. Trimming left V 8 bases short and J 5 bases short, with 16 bases between. Germline V lookup: CDR1 MNHEY, CDR2 SMNVEV (reference sequence). DNA of the CDR3: TGTGCCAGCGGACCCAGTCCCTTTGACGAGCAGTACGTC. This sequence encodes CASGPSPFDEQYV.

This clonotype has a count of ten or more. V usage is TRBV7-9 and J usage is TRBJ1-4; D is ambiguous. This CDR3 has 13 residues. V lost 5 bases, J lost 7 bases, and 11 bases lay in between. From germline, CDR1 is SEHNR and CDR2 FQNEAQ (reference sequence). CDR3 protein: CASSPREFEKLFF. As DNA, the CDR3 is TGTGCCAGCAGCCCTCGGGAATTTGAAAAACTGTTTTTT.

This clonotype was recorded many times. This chain joins TRBV20-1 and TRBJ1-2; 8 bases line up with TRBD1. Germline V gene data show CDR1 as DFQATT and CDR2 as SNEGSKA (reference sequence). V shed 6 bases, J shed 5 bases, and the junction held 20 bases outside the gene matches. The CDR3 totals 17 residues. CDR3 DNA: TGCAGTGCCCCCCATGGCAGGGGGCTCAGGAACAAATATGGCTACACCTTC. It specifies CSAPHGRGLRNKYGYTF.

This clonotype was counted at least ten times. This chain links TRBV9 with TRBJ2-2, with unresolved D. The CDR3 loop spans 13 amino acids. Per the germline V gene, CDR1 is SGDLS and CDR2 is YYNGEE. Trimming left V 0 bases short and J 5 bases short, with 5 bases between. For the CDR3, the DNA is TGTGCCAGCAGCGTAGGGCAAACCGGGGAGCTGTTTTTT. Translating it yields CASSVGQTGELFF.

This clonotype was detected ten times or more. This chain connects TRBV7-2 to TRBJ1-5; D is unresolved. Germline loops: CDR1 SGHTA, CDR2 FQGNSA. V lost 3 bases and J lost 9, with 12 bases in between. The CDR3 loop spans 13 amino acids. The CDR3 protein is CASSFSVFRPQHF. For the CDR3, the DNA is TGTGCCAGCAGCTTCTCAGTCTTTAGGCCCCAGCATTTT.

This clonotype was recorded many times. The chain has TRBV7-2 and TRBJ2-1; D ambiguous. From germline, CDR1 is SGHTA and CDR2 FQGNSA. Trimming stripped 4 bases from V and 9 bases from J, with 10 bases between. The CDR3 runs 12 residues. In nucleotides, the CDR3 is TGTGCCAGCAGCTGGGCTAGAGGTGAGCAGTTCTTC. Translating it yields CASSWARGEQFF.

This clonotype has a count of ten or more. CDR3 protein: CASSPLTNTIMGYTF. CDR3 nucleotides: TGTGCCAGCAGTCCCCTTACGAACACAATAATGGGCTACACCTTC. The V call is TRBV12-3 or TRBV12-4, the J call TRBJ1-2; D unresolved. The CDR3 has 15 residues. V was clipped by 5 bases and J by 8 bases, with 21 bases between them.

This clonotype was detected many times. V is TRBV20-1 and J is TRBJ1-6; no reliable D call. The CDR3 sequence is 13 residues long. Trimming stripped 3 bases from V and 10 bases from J, with 13 bases between. Germline V CDR1 and CDR2: DFQATT, SNEGSKA (reference sequence). The CDR3 here is CSASESGTSPLHF. DNA for the CDR3: TGCAGTGCTAGCGAATCGGGTACCTCACCCCTCCACTTT.

Ten or more counts support this clonotype. The rearrangement links TRBV20-1 to TRBJ2-1; TRBD2 aligns across 8 bases. Germline V gives CDR1 DFQATT, CDR2 SNEGSKA (reference sequence). The junction had 4 bases not matched to a gene; V was cut back by 3 bases and J by 0 bases. The CDR3 is 15 residues long. The CDR3 protein is CSARGGTSSYNEQFF. The CDR3 nucleotides are TGCAGTGCTAGGGGCGGGACTAGCTCCTACAATGAGCAGTTCTTC.

This clonotype was observed many times. The chain is built from TRBV5-1 and TRBJ2-1, with TRBD1 matching 9 bases. After removal of 4 bases from V and 14 bases from J, the junction contained 7 bases not matched to a gene. CDR3 length: 12 residues. Germline CDR1 is SGHRS and CDR2 is YFSETQ. As DNA, the CDR3 is TGCGCCAGCAGCACCGGACAGGGGATGAAGTTCTTC. Amino acid sequence: CASSTGQGMKFF.

This clonotype was seen at least ten times. The chain is built from TRBV5-4 and TRBJ1-2, with D perhaps TRBD1 (5 bases). The germline V gene encodes CDR1 SGHNT and CDR2 YYREEE (reference sequence). The ends were cut back, 4 bases at V and 6 bases at J, with 10 bases in the middle. The CDR3 covers 12 residues. The DNA of the CDR3 is TGTGCCAGCAGCCCATGGGGGAATGGCTACACCTTC. This translates into CASSPWGNGYTF.

There are many counts of this clonotype. J is TRBJ1-2 and V is TRBV12-3 or TRBV12-4; 12 bases fit TRBD1. This CDR3 has 15 amino acids. Losses at the gene ends were 6 bases for V and 4 bases for J; bases not matched to a gene: 6. This CDR3 reads CASSSGQGAVYGYTF. Written as DNA, the CDR3 is TGTGCCAGCAGCTCGGGACAGGGGGCGGTCTATGGCTACACCTTC.